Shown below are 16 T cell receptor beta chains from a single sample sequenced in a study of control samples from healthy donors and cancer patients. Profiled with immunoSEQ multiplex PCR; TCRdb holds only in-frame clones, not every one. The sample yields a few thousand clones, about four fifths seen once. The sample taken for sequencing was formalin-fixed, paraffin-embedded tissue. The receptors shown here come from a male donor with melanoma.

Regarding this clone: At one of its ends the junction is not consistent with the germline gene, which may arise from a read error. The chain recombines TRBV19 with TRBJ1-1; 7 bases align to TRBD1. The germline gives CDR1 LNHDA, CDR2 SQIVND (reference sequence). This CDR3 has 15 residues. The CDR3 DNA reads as TGTACCAGTAGTACCACTAGACAGGGGAACACTGAAGCTTTCTTT. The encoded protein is CTSSTTRQGNTEAFF. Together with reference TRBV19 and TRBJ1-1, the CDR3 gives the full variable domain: DGGITQSPKYLFRKEGQNVTLSCEQNLNHDAMYWYRQDPGQGLRLIYYSQIVNDFQKGDIAEGYSVSREKKESFPLTVTSAQKNPTAFYLCTSSTTRQGNTEAFFGQGTRLTVV.

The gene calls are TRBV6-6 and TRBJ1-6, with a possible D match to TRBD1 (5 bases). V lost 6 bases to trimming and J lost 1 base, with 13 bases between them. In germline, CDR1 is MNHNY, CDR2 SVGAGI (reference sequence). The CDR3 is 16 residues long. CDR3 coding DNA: TGTGCCAGCAGCCCTGACCAGGGATCCTATAATTCACCCCTCCACTTT. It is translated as CASSPDQGSYNSPLHF.

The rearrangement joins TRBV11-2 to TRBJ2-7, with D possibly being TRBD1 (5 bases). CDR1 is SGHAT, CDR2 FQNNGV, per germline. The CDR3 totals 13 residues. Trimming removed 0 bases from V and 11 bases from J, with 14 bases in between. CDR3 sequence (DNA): TGTGCCAGCAGCTTAGAGTCGTCAGGGTGGGAGTACTTC. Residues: CASSLESSGWEYF. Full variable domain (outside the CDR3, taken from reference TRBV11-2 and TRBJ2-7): EAGVAQSPRYKIIEKRQSVAFWCNPISGHATLYWYQQILGQGPKLLIQFQNNGVVDDSQLPKDRFSAERLKGVDSTLKIQPAKLEDSAVYLCASSLESSGWEYFGPGTRLTVT.

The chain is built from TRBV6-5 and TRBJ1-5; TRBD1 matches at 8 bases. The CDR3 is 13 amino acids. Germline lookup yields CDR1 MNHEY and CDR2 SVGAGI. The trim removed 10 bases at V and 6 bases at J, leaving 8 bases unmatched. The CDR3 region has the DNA TGTGCCACCCAGACAGGGGAAGGTCAGCCCCAGCATTTT. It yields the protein CATQTGEGQPQHF.

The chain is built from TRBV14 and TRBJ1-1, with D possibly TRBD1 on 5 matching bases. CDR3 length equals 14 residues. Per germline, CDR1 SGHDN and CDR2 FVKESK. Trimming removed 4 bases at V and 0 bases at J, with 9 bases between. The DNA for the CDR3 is TGTGCCAGCAGCCTCCAGGGTATGAACACTGAAGCTTTCTTT. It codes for CASSLQGMNTEAFF.

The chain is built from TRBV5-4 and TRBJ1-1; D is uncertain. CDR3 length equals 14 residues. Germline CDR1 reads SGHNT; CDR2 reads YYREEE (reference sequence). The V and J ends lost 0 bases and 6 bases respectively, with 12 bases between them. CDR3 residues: CASSLGALRAEAFF. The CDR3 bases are TGTGCCAGCAGCTTGGGGGCATTAAGGGCTGAAGCTTTCTTT.

The DNA for the CDR3 is TGTGCCAGCAGCCAAGGAACGGGACCCCCCTACGAGCAGTACTTC. This codes for CASSQGTGPPYEQYF. This rearrangement joins TRBV3-1 (or the pseudogene TRBV3-2) to TRBJ2-7, with D perhaps given as TRBD1 or TRBD2 (5 bases each). The CDR3 has 15 residues. V was cut by 1 base and J by 2 bases, with 12 bases left in between. Germline values: CDR1 LGHDT, CDR2 YNNKEL (reference sequence).

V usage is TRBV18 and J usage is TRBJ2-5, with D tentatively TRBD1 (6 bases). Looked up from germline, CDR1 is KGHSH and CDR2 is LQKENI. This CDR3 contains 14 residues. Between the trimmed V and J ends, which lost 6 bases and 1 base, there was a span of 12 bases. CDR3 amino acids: CASSPRQVQETQYF. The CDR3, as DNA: TGTGCCAGCTCCCCGCGACAGGTCCAAGAGACCCAGTACTTC.

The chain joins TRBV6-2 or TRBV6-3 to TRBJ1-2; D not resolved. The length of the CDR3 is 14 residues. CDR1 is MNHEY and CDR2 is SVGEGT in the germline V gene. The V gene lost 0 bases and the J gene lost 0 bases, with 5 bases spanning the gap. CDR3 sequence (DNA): TGTGCCAGCAGTTACTCTGGGGCTAACTATGGCTACACCTTC. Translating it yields CASSYSGANYGYTF.

CDR3 protein: CASSGQGGNEQYF. The CDR3 DNA reads TGTGCCAGCAGTGGGCAGGGGGGAAACGAGCAGTACTTC. This rearrangement joins TRBV2 to TRBJ2-7, with D possibly TRBD1 on 7 matching bases. Germline V gene data show CDR1 as SNHLY and CDR2 as FYNNEI. The CDR3 totals 13 residues. Deletions cut 4 bases from V and 5 bases from J, with 12 bases between.

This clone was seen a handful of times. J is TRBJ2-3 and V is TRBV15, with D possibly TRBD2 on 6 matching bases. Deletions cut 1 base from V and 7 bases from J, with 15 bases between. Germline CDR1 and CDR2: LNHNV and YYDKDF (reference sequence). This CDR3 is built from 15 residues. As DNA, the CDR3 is TGTGCCACCAGCAGAGCGGGTGAGGGGAGGCATACGCAGTATTTT. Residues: CATSRAGEGRHTQYF.

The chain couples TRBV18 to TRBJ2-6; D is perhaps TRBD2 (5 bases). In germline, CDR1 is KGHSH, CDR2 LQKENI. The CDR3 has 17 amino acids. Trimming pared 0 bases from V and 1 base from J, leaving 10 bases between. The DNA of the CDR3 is TGTGCCAGCTCACCACCGCGGGCAAAGTCTGGGGCCAACGTCCTGACTTTC. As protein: CASSPPRAKSGANVLTF.

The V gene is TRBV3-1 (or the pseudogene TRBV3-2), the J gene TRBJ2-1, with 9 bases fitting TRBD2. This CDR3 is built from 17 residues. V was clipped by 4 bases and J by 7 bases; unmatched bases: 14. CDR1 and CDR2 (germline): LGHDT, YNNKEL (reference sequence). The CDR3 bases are TGTGCCAGCAGCCGATATATGACTAGCGGAAAGGTTAATGAGCAGTTCTTC. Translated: CASSRYMTSGKVNEQFF.

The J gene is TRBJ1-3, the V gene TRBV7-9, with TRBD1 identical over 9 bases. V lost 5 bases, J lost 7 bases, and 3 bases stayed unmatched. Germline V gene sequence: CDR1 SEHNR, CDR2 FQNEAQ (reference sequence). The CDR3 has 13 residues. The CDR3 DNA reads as TGTGCCAGCAGCCGGACAGGGGCGAACACCATATATTTT. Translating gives CASSRTGANTIYF.

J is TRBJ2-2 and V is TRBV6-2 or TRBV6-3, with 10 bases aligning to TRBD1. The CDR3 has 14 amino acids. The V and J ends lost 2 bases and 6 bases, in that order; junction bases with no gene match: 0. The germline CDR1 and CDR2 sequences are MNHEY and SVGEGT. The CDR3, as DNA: TGTGCCAGCAGTTACGGGACAGGGGCCGGGGAGCTGTTTTTT. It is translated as CASSYGTGAGELFF.

DNA for the CDR3: TGTGCCAGCAGTTTATCCGCGGTGCCGGGACAGGGGGTGGTGGAGACCCAGTACTTC. Residues: CASSLSAVPGQGVVETQYF. The chain joins TRBV27 to TRBJ2-5; 11 nucleotides agree with TRBD1. This CDR3 contains 19 residues. CDR1 and CDR2 from the germline V gene are MNHEY and SMNVEV (reference sequence). The ends lost 0 bases at V and 5 bases at J; junction bases unmatched: 14.